One sample yielded the 4 T cell receptor beta chains listed below, sequenced in a study of cytomegalovirus exposure and HLA in healthy donors (dated by TCRdb to the late 2010s). Receptors were amplified or captured by the immunoSEQ multiplex PCR assay. The multiplex PCR relied on a mix of 60 forward primers for TCR Vbeta segments and 13 reverse primers for TCR Jbeta segments. TCRdb limited this immuneACCESS table to in-frame rearrangements with V and J called. A share of clones is missing; checked studies link under half to unresolved V genes, and the rest is unexplained. This sample gives around 190,000 clones in total; approximately 80% of them show up just once. 2.9% of the sample goes to the ten largest clones. Material: PBMCs. The receptors derive from a woman aged 30 to 39 in good health and CMV-seronegative.

This rearrangement joins TRBV7-2 to TRBJ2-7; 9 bases are a match to TRBD2. The CDR3 totals 15 residues. Germline assignment: CDR1 SGHTA and CDR2 FQGNSA. Trimming took 5 bases from V and 2 from J; bases not matched to a gene: 7. CDR3 residues: CASSPLAGHAYEQYF. CDR3 bases: TGTGCCAGCAGCCCACTAGCGGGCCACGCCTACGAGCAGTACTTC.

This sequence joins TRBV7-8 and TRBJ2-7; D perhaps matches TRBD1 (5 bases). Germline V gives CDR1 SGHVS, CDR2 FQNEAQ. The CDR3 is 14 amino acids. V lost 1 base to trimming and J lost 0 bases, with 7 bases between them. The CDR3 DNA reads TGTGCCAGCAGCTTAGTAGGGGCCTCCTACGAGCAGTACTTC. Encoded protein: CASSLVGASYEQYF.

This clone turned up a few times. The chain employs TRBV15 and TRBJ2-1, with TRBD2 matching 10 bases. Germline CDR1 reads LNHNV; CDR2 reads YYDKDF (reference sequence). The length of the CDR3 is 17 residues. J was trimmed by 8 bases and V by 5 bases; bases with no gene match: 15. CDR3 sequence: CATSPRGPGTSVHEQFF. The DNA for the CDR3 is TGTGCCACCAGCCCCCGAGGACCCGGGACTAGCGTCCATGAGCAGTTCTTC. Drawing the rest from reference TRBV15 and TRBJ2-1, the complete variable domain is DAMVIQNPRYQVTQFGKPVTLSCSQTLNHNVMYWYQQKSSQAPKLLFHYYDKDFNNEADTPDNFQSRRPNTSFCFLDIRSPGLGDTAMYLCATSPRGPGTSVHEQFFGPGTRLTVL.

In its sample, this clone was seen once. The chain links TRBV18 to TRBJ1-2, with D possibly being TRBD1 (5 bases). CDR1 is KGHSH, CDR2 LQKENI, per germline. This CDR3 comprises 17 residues. The V and J ends lost 6 bases and 2 bases respectively, with 22 bases between them. CDR3 amino acids: CASSPFISLQVNYGYTF. The CDR3 nucleotides are TGTGCCAGCTCTCCTTTTATTAGTTTACAGGTCAACTATGGCTACACCTTC.